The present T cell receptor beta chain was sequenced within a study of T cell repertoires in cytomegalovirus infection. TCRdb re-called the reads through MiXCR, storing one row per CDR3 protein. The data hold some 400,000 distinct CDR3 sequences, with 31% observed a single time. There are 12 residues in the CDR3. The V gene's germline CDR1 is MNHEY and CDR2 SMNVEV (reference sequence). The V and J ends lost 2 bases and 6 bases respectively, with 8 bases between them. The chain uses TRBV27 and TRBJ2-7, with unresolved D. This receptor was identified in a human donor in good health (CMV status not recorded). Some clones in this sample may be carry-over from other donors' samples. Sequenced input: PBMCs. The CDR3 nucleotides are TGTGCCAGCAGTTTACCCCCTGGCGAGCAGTACTTC. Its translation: CASSLPPGEQYF.